This T cell receptor (beta chain) is drawn from a study of blood T cell repertoires in COVID-19. Background on the study: Spain, Italy and the United States supplied samples that represented acute and convalescent COVID-19.

Method: immunoSEQ multiplex PCR; TCRdb's copy keeps in-frame clones and lacks some. The sample shows some 390,000 clones, about nine tenths of them seen only once. The CDR3 consists of 14 residues. Germline CDR1 SEHNR, CDR2 FQNEAQ (reference sequence). V lost 4 bases to trimming and J lost 3 bases, with 12 bases between them. Material for sequencing was PBMCs or T cells enriched from blood (not recorded which). The sequence derives from a woman in her twenties or thirties who had recovered from COVID-19. This rearrangement joins TRBV7-9 to TRBJ1-1; a possible D gene is TRBD1 (5 bases). Here the CDR3 DNA reads TGTGCCAGCAGCTGGGGCGCTTCGGACACTGAAGCTTTCTTT. This translates into CASSWGASDTEAFF.